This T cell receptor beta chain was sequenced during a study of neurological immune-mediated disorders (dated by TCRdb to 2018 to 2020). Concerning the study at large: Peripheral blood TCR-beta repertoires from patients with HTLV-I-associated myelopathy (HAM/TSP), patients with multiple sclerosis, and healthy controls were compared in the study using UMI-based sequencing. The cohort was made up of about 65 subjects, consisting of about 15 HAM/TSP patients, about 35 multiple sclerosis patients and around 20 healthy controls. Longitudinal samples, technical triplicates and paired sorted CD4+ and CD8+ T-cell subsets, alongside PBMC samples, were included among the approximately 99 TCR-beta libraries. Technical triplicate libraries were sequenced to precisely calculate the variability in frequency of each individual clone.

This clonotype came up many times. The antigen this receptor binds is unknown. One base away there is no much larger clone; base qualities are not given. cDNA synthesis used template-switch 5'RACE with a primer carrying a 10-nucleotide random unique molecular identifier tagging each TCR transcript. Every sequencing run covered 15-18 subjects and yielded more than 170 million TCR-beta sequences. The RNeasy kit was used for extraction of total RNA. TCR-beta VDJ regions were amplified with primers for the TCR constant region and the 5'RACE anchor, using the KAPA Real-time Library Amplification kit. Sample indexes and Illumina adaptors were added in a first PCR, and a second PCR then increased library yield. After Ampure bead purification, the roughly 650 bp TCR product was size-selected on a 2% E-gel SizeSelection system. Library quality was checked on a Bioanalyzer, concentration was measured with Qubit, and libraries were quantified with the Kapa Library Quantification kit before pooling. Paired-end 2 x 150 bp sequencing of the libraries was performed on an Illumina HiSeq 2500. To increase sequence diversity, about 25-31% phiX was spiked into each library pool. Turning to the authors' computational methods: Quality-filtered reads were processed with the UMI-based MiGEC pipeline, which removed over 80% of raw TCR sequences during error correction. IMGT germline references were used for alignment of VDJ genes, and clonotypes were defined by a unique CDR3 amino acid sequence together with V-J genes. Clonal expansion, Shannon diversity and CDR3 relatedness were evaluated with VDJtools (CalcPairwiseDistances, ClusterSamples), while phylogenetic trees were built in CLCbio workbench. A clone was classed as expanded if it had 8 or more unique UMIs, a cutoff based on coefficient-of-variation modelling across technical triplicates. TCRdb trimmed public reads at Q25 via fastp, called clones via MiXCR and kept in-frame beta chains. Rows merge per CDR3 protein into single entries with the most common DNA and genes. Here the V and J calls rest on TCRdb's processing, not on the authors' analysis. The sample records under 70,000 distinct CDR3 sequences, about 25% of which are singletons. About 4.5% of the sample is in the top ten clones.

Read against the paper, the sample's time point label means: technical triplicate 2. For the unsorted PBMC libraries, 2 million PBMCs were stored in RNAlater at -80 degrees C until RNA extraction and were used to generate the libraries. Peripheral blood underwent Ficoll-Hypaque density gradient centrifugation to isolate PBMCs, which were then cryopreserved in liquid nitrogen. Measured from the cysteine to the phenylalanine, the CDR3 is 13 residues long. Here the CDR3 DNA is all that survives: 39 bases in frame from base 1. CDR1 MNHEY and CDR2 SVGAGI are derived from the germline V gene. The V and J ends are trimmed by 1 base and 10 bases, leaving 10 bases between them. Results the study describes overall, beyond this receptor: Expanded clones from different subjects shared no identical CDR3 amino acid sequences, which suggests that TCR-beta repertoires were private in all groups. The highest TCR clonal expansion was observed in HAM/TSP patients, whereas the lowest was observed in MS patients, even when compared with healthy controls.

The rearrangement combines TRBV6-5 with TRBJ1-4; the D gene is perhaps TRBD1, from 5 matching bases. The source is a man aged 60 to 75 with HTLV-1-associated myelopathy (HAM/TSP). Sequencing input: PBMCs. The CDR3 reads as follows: CASSYFGRGKLFF. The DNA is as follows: TGTGCCAGCAGTTACTTCGGGAGGGGAAAACTGTTTTTT.